The next 19 T cell receptor beta chains were all read from a single sample in a study of neurological immune-mediated disorders. Described time point: longitudinal time-point 3. One entry per CDR3 protein results from TCRdb running MiXCR on the 5' RACE reads. The repertoire includes more than 75,000 distinct CDR3 sequences, about 4.5% of them detected once, and approximately 5.8% sits in the top ten. The sequencing sample was made of PBMCs. Receptors originate from a woman aged 60-75 years with multiple sclerosis.

This clonotype was picked up many times. This chain uses TRBV20-1 with TRBJ2-1; TRBD1 matches 8 bases. Germline V gene data show CDR1 as DFQATT and CDR2 as SNEGSKA (reference sequence). CDR3 length equals 12 residues. J was trimmed by 8 bases and V by 3 bases; bases with no gene match: 3. This CDR3 reads CSASRQGYEQFF. CDR3 nucleotides: TGCAGTGCTAGTCGACAGGGGTATGAGCAGTTCTTC.

This clonotype showed up many times. V usage is TRBV12-3 or TRBV12-4 and J usage is TRBJ2-3; 9 bases map to TRBD2. The ends lost 6 bases at V and 2 bases at J; junction bases unmatched: 3. The CDR3 is made up of 14 amino acids. CDR3 protein: CASSLAGPTDTQYF. DNA of the CDR3: TGTGCCAGCAGCCTAGCGGGGCCCACAGATACGCAGTATTTT.

In this sample, this clonotype turned up many times. The rearrangement links TRBV5-1 to TRBJ2-7; D may be TRBD2 (6 bases). Germline V CDR1 and CDR2: SGHRS, YFSETQ. Trimming pared 4 bases from V and 7 bases from J, leaving 18 bases between. The CDR3 runs 14 residues. The CDR3 reads CASSLDRTAGEQYF. The CDR3 DNA follows: TGCGCCAGCAGCCTTGACAGAACGGCGGGGGAGCAGTACTTC.

At least ten counts were recorded for this clonotype. J is TRBJ1-5 and V is TRBV12-3 or TRBV12-4; 9 bases fit TRBD1. The CDR3 runs 18 residues. The V and J ends lost 3 bases and 0 bases, in that order; junction bases with no gene match: 9. The CDR3 bases are TGTGCCAGCAGTTTGGGACAGGGTTTCATCGATAGCAATCAGCCCCAGCATTTT. Translated: CASSLGQGFIDSNQPQHF.

The genes are TRBV20-1 and TRBJ1-2, with D possibly being TRBD1 (5 bases). Germline-derived CDR1 and CDR2 are DFQATT and SNEGSKA (reference sequence). Trimming shortened V by 6 bases and J by 4 bases, and 21 bases separated the two germline ends. The length of the CDR3 is 15 residues. CDR3 sequence (DNA): TGCAGTGCCAGGACAATGGGGTCGATCCCCTATGGCTACACCTTC. Amino acids: CSARTMGSIPYGYTF.

This clonotype was recorded at least ten times. The J gene is TRBJ1-1, the V gene TRBV18; D unresolved. CDR1 KGHSH and CDR2 LQKENI come from the germline V gene. There are 11 residues in the CDR3. V dropped 4 bases and J dropped 10 bases, with 10 bases sitting between them. The CDR3 protein is CASSQDWGAFF. The CDR3 DNA is TGTGCCAGCTCACAGGACTGGGGAGCTTTCTTT.

This clonotype was counted ten times or more. The rearrangement links TRBV20-1 to TRBJ1-1; 8 bases are a match to TRBD1. V lost 2 bases, J lost 1 base, and 3 bases stayed unmatched. Germline V lookup: CDR1 DFQATT, CDR2 SNEGSKA (reference sequence). The CDR3 is 14 amino acids. The CDR3 nucleotides read TGCAGTGCTAGAAAGACAGGGGAGAACACTGAAGCTTTCTTT. This codes for CSARKTGENTEAFF.

This clonotype was seen many times. The chain links TRBV27 to TRBJ2-1, with D perhaps matching TRBD1 or TRBD2 (5 bases each). Trimming removed 4 bases from V and 1 base from J, with 11 bases in between. Germline V gene sequence: CDR1 MNHEY, CDR2 SMNVEV (reference sequence). This CDR3 is 15 amino acids long. This chain's CDR3 is CASSYVRGSYNEQFF. The CDR3 DNA follows: TGTGCCAGCAGTTATGTGAGGGGTTCCTACAATGAGCAGTTCTTC.

This clonotype was detected ten times or more. The chain couples TRBV5-1 to TRBJ2-3; D is unresolved. Trimming left V 0 bases short and J 1 base short, with 6 bases between. Looked up from germline, CDR1 is SGHRS and CDR2 is YFSETQ. CDR3 size: 14 residues. The CDR3 reads CASSLATGTDTQYF. CDR3 in DNA: TGCGCCAGCAGCTTGGCAACAGGCACAGATACGCAGTATTTT.

This clonotype was seen just once. It may be a read error: a sequence one base away is much more abundant. The chain is built from TRBV6-1 and TRBJ2-5; 8 bases are a match to TRBD1. V lost 8 bases, J lost 3 bases, and 11 bases stayed unmatched. Germline values: CDR1 MNHNS, CDR2 SASEGT. The CDR3 sequence is 15 residues long. CDR3 residues: CASRYSRGQKETQYF. DNA for the CDR3: TGTGCCAGCCGATACTCCAGGGGGCAGAAAGAGACCCAGTACTTC.

The J gene is TRBJ1-1, the V gene TRBV18, with a tentative D call TRBD1 (6 bases). The CDR3 is 15 residues long. Per the germline V gene, CDR1 is KGHSH and CDR2 is LQKENI. Trimming took 2 bases from V and 2 from J, leaving 12 bases between them. The CDR3, as DNA: TGTGCCAGCTCACCAGGAGGGACACATAACACTGAAGCTTTCTTT. This translates into CASSPGGTHNTEAFF.

The chain uses TRBV7-8 and TRBJ2-3, with D possibly being TRBD2 (6 bases). Germline lookup yields CDR1 SGHVS and CDR2 FQNEAQ. V was shortened by 5 bases and J by 3 bases, with 9 bases between the two germline ends. The CDR3 length is 13 residues. The CDR3 protein is CASSKTRTDTQYF. CDR3 DNA: TGTGCCAGCAGCAAGACTAGGACAGATACGCAGTATTTT. Full variable domain (remainder filled in from reference TRBV7-8 and TRBJ2-3): GAGVSQSPRYKVAKRGQDVALRCDPISGHVSLFWYQQALGQGPEFLTYFQNEAQLDKSGLPSDRFFAERPEGSVSTLKIQRTQQEDSAVYLCASSKTRTDTQYFGPGTRLTVL.

This clonotype occurred many times. The CDR3 spells CSARDPQGVPYEQYF. The CDR3 DNA is TGCAGTGCTAGAGATCCACAGGGGGTTCCCTACGAGCAGTACTTC. The chain carries TRBV20-1 and TRBJ2-7; 8 positions agree with TRBD1. Germline V gives CDR1 DFQATT, CDR2 SNEGSKA (reference sequence). This CDR3 has 15 amino acids. V lost 0 bases to trimming and J lost 2 bases; unmatched junction nucleotides: 6.

The table lists this clonotype with many counts. The V call is TRBV29-1, the J call TRBJ2-7; TRBD1 matches at 10 bases. J lost 6 bases, V lost 4 bases, and 9 bases had no gene match. The CDR3 covers 14 residues. Germline V gene data show CDR1 as SQVTM and CDR2 as ANQGSEA. Written as DNA, the CDR3 is TGCAGCGTTGTTCCTGGGACAGGGGAGCGCGAGCAGTACTTC. This translates into CSVVPGTGEREQYF.

This clonotype was detected ten times or more. This chain joins TRBV4-1 and TRBJ1-2; D is unresolved. CDR3 size: 13 residues. The ends were cut back, 8 bases at V and 5 bases at J, with 15 bases in the middle. CDR1 and CDR2 (germline): MGHRA, YSYEKL. The CDR3 nucleotides are TGCGCCAGCCGCCTACCCGGGCGGTATGGCTACACCTTC. Protein sequence: CASRLPGRYGYTF.

In this sample, this clonotype turned up many times. The V gene is TRBV20-1, the J gene TRBJ2-2; TRBD1 matches at 8 bases. V lost 0 bases to trimming and J lost 6 bases; unmatched junction nucleotides: 6. This CDR3 is built from 15 residues. Germline V gene sequence: CDR1 DFQATT, CDR2 SNEGSKA (reference sequence). The CDR3 sequence is CSARDGQGGPGELFF. The CDR3 coding sequence is TGCAGTGCTAGAGATGGACAGGGTGGTCCCGGGGAGCTGTTTTTT.

This clonotype was detected a few times. A read error may be the cause here, since a much bigger clone is one base away. The rearrangement joins TRBV9 to TRBJ1-1; D gene uncertain. This CDR3 has 14 amino acids. V was shortened by 3 bases and J by 1 base, with 10 bases between the two germline ends. Germline loops: CDR1 SGDLS, CDR2 YYNGEE. The CDR3 reads CASSALGKNTEAFF. The CDR3 region has the DNA TGTGCCAGCAGCGCCCTAGGCAAGAACACTGAAGCTTTCTTT.

This clonotype has a count of ten or more. The gene calls are TRBV20-1 and TRBJ1-6, with a weak D call TRBD1 (6 bases). Trimming took 1 base from V and 9 from J, leaving 16 bases between them. Germline V gene data show CDR1 as DFQATT and CDR2 as SNEGSKA (reference sequence). The CDR3 extends over 15 amino acids. CDR3 residues: CSARGGQGRISPLHF. The CDR3 bases are TGCAGTGCTAGAGGGGGGCAGGGTCGGATTTCACCCCTCCACTTT.

This clonotype has ten or more counts. V gene TRBV29-1 combines with J gene TRBJ2-5; possibly TRBD2 for D (5 bases). The CDR3 consists of 15 residues. V was pared by 5 bases and J by 0 bases, with 16 bases between. CDR1 SQVTM and CDR2 ANQGSEA come from the germline V gene. CDR3 bases: TGCAGCGTTTTGGGTGACTACCCGTACCAAGAGACCCAGTACTTC. This sequence encodes CSVLGDYPYQETQYF. Looking up the rest from reference TRBV29-1 and TRBJ2-5 gives the full variable domain: SAVISQKPSRDICQRGTSLTIQCQVDSQVTMMFWYRQQPGQSLTLIATANQGSEATYESGFVIDKFPISRPNLTFSTLTVSNMSPEDSSIYLCSVLGDYPYQETQYFGPGTRLLVL.